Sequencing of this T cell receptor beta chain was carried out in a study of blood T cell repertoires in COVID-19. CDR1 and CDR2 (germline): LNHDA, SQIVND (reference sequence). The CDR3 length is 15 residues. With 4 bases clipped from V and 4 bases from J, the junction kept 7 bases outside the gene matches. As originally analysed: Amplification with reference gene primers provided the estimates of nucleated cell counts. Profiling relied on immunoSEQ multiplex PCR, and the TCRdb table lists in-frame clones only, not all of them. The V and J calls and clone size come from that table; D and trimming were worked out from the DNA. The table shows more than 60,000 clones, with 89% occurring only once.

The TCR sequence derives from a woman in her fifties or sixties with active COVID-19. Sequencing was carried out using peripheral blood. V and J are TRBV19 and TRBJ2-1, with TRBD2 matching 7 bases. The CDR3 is CASSTASGGYNEQFF. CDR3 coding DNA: TGTGCCAGTAGTACCGCTAGCGGAGGTTACAATGAGCAGTTCTTC.